The 15 T cell receptor beta chains reported below all come from one sample, sequenced in a study of type 1 and type 2 diabetes patients. The PCR template was genomic DNA. Multiplex PCR with 30 forward and 13 reverse primers amplified the TCR beta CDR3. TCRdb redid the calling of the multiplex PCR reads with MiXCR, one entry per CDR3 protein. The profile shows approximately 260,000 distinct CDR3 sequences, roughly 50% of them singletons. The material sequenced was peripheral blood mononuclear cells (PBMCs). The receptors were gathered from a young man with type 2 diabetes.

V and J are TRBV2 and TRBJ2-7, with D perhaps TRBD1 or TRBD2 (5 bases each). The length of the CDR3 is 16 residues. CDR1 and CDR2 (germline): SNHLY, FYNNEI. Trimming shortened V by 3 bases and J by 4 bases, and 19 bases separated the two germline ends. Here the CDR3 reads CASSDMATGRRYEQYF. Written as DNA, the CDR3 is TGTGCCAGCAGTGATATGGCAACGGGACGGCGATACGAGCAGTACTTC.

This clonotype was detected many times. The rearrangement links TRBV30 to TRBJ2-5, with D perhaps being TRBD1 or TRBD2 (5 bases each). The germline V and J ends were trimmed by 1 base and 5 bases, with 5 bases remaining between them. Germline V gene sequence: CDR1 GTSNPN, CDR2 SVGIG (reference sequence). The CDR3 contains 11 residues. CDR3 region: CAWSGGETQYF. CDR3 sequence (DNA): TGTGCCTGGAGTGGGGGGGAGACCCAGTACTTC.

This clonotype has just a few counts. The chain links TRBV7-8 to TRBJ1-1; 7 bases are a match to TRBD1. The germline gives CDR1 SGHVS, CDR2 FQNEAQ. The CDR3 is made up of 14 amino acids. With V trimmed by 5 bases and J by 4 bases, 7 bases remained unmatched. CDR3 sequence (DNA): TGTGCCAGCAGCGGTACAGGGGTGGTCACTGAAGCTTTCTTT. It specifies CASSGTGVVTEAFF.

This clonotype was counted only a few times. The CDR3 sequence: CSASRSGPYEQYF. The CDR3, as DNA: TGCAGTGCTAGTAGGAGCGGTCCCTACGAGCAGTACTTC. The V call is TRBV20-1, the J call TRBJ2-7, with D possibly being TRBD2 (5 bases). The CDR3 has 13 residues. The V gene lost 3 bases and the J gene lost 2 bases, with 11 bases spanning the gap. Germline loops: CDR1 DFQATT, CDR2 SNEGSKA (reference sequence).

This clonotype was counted between two and nine times. V gene TRBV7-6 combines with J gene TRBJ2-1, with 8 bases aligning to TRBD1. The CDR3 extends over 15 amino acids. The germline CDR1 and CDR2 sequences are SGHVS and FNYEAQ. The ends lost 2 bases at V and 4 bases at J; junction bases unmatched: 4. CDR3 sequence: CASSLQGAPYNEQFF. CDR3 nucleotides: TGTGCCAGCAGCTTACAGGGGGCACCATACAATGAGCAGTTCTTC.

The chain carries TRBV13 and TRBJ2-1; 7 bases agree with TRBD2. J was trimmed by 1 base and V by 0 bases; bases with no gene match: 3. The CDR3 contains 16 residues. Germline V CDR1 and CDR2: PRHDT, FYEKMQ (reference sequence). DNA of the CDR3: TGTGCCAGCAGCTTAGGCGGACTAGGATCCTACAATGAGCAGTTCTTC. Translation gives CASSLGGLGSYNEQFF.

This rearrangement joins TRBV15 to TRBJ2-5; no firm D call. This CDR3 is built from 13 residues. The V gene's germline CDR1 is LNHNV and CDR2 YYDKDF (reference sequence). V dropped 1 base and J dropped 1 base, with 4 bases sitting between them. The CDR3 loop reads CATSRVLQETQYF. The CDR3 region has the DNA TGTGCCACCAGCAGAGTCCTCCAAGAGACCCAGTACTTC.

The chain combines TRBV15 with TRBJ2-7, with 8 bases lining up with TRBD1. The V gene's germline CDR1 is LNHNV and CDR2 YYDKDF (reference sequence). This CDR3 is built from 13 residues. The trim removed 0 bases at V and 7 bases at J, leaving 2 bases unmatched. CDR3 loop: CATSRDRGREQYF. CDR3 coding DNA: TGTGCCACCAGCAGAGACAGGGGGCGAGAGCAGTACTTC.

To note about this clonotype: A much more abundant neighbour one base away suggests this may be a read error. The chain employs TRBV12-3 or TRBV12-4 and TRBJ1-1, with D perhaps TRBD1 (5 bases). Between the trimmed V and J ends, which lost 4 bases and 3 bases, there was a span of 9 bases. The CDR3 totals 13 residues. This CDR3 reads CASSYVGDTEAFF. CDR3 bases: TGTGCCAGCAGTTACGTGGGGGACACTGAAGCTTTCTTT.

V gene TRBV14 combines with J gene TRBJ1-1; 7 bases are shared with TRBD1. This CDR3 comprises 20 residues. Germline V CDR1 and CDR2: SGHDN, FVKESK. V dropped 0 bases and J dropped 6; count of bases not matched to a gene: 22. As DNA, the CDR3 is TGTGCCAGCAGCCAAGATCGGTCGGAGGGTAGGGGGCGGTTAATACCTGAAGCTTTCTTT. Amino acids: CASSQDRSEGRGRLIPEAFF.

V is TRBV20-1 and J is TRBJ2-3; D is possibly TRBD2 (6 bases). Looked up from germline, CDR1 is DFQATT and CDR2 is SNEGSKA (reference sequence). With 6 bases removed from V and 7 bases from J, the gap between germline ends came to 17 bases. The CDR3 extends over 13 amino acids. The CDR3 loop reads CSASRGIENTQYF. DNA for the CDR3: TGCAGTGCCAGCCGCGGGATAGAGAATACGCAGTATTTT.

This clonotype was seen only a few times. The chain has TRBV19 and TRBJ1-2; 9 positions match TRBD1. CDR3 length: 14 amino acids. Germline lookup yields CDR1 LNHDA and CDR2 SQIVND (reference sequence). V lost 8 bases, J lost 4 bases, and 8 bases stayed unmatched. CDR3 bases: TGTGCCAGTCGACTCGGACAGGGGAGCTATGGCTACACCTTC. Translation: CASRLGQGSYGYTF.

In this sample, this clonotype turned up a few times. The CDR3 nucleotides are TGTGCCAGTAGTATCTCCCCTAGCGGGAGCTACGAGCAGTACTTC. Translating it yields CASSISPSGSYEQYF. The rearrangement uses TRBV27 and TRBJ2-7; 10 positions agree with TRBD2. The CDR3 has 15 residues. CDR1 is MNHEY and CDR2 is SMNVEV in the germline V gene (reference sequence). The V and J ends lost 9 bases and 3 bases, in that order; junction bases with no gene match: 11.

As regards this clonotype: One end of the junction varies from germline; a read error may be responsible. The V gene is TRBV7-9, the J gene TRBJ2-5, with D possibly being TRBD2 (7 bases). Germline assignment: CDR1 SEHNR and CDR2 FQNEAQ (reference sequence). The CDR3 loop spans 14 amino acids. The chain's CDR3 is CASSLRGGAETQYF. CDR3 nucleotide sequence: TGCGCCAGCAGCTTGAGGGGGGGCGCGGAGACCCAGTACTTC.

This clonotype was detected a few times. V gene TRBV2 combines with J gene TRBJ2-3, with 7 bases identical to TRBD1. Germline lookup yields CDR1 SNHLY and CDR2 FYNNEI. The CDR3 totals 15 residues. V trimming: 6 bases; J trimming: 6 bases; junction bases outside the gene matches: 12. In DNA, the CDR3 is TGTGCCAGCAGATTAGACAGGGATCTATGGGATACGCAGTATTTT. Amino acid sequence: CASRLDRDLWDTQYF.